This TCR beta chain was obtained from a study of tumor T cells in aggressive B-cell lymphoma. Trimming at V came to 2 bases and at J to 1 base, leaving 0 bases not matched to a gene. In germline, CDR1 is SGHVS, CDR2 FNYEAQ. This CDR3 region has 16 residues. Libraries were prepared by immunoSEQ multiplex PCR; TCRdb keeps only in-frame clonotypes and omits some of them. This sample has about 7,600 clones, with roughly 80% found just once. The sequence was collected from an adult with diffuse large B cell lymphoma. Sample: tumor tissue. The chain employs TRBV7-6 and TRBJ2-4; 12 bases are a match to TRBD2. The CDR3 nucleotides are TGTGCCAGCAGCTTAACTAGCGGGGGGGCCAAAAACATTCAGTACTTC. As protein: CASSLTSGGAKNIQYF. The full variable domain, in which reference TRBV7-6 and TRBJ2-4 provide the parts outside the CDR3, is GAGVSQSPRYKVTKRGQDVALRCDPISGHVSLYWYRQALGQGPEFLTYFNYEAQQDKSGLPNDRFSAERPEGSISTLTIQRTEQRDSAMYRCASSLTSGGAKNIQYFGAGTRLSVL.